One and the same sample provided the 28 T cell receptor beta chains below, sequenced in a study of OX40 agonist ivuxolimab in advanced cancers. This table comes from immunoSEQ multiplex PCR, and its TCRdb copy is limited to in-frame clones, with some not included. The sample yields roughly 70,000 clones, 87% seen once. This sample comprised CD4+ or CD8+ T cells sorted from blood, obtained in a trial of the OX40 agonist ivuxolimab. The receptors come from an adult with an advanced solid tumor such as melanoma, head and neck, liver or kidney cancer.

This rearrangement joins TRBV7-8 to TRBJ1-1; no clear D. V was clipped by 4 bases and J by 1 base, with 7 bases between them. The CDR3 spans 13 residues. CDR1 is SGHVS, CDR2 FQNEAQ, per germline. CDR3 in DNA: TGTGCCAGCAGCTCAACCGAGAACACTGAAGCTTTCTTT. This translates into CASSSTENTEAFF.

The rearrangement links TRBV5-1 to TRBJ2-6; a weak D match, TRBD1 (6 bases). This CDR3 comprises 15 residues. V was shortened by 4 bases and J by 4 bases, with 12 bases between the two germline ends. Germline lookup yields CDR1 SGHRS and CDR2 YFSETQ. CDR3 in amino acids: CASSEQGPGANVLTF. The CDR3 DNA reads TGCGCCAGCAGCGAGCAGGGGCCCGGGGCCAACGTCCTGACTTTC.

The CDR3 nucleotides are TGTGCCAGCAGCGTAACTTCAGGACAGGGCCCCTACGAGCAGTACTTC. It is translated as CASSVTSGQGPYEQYF. The chain couples TRBV9 to TRBJ2-7; TRBD1 matches 8 bases. CDR1 SGDLS and CDR2 YYNGEE come from the germline V gene. This CDR3 is built from 16 residues. The J segment lost 2 bases and the V segment lost 1 base, leaving 8 bases of the junction unmatched.

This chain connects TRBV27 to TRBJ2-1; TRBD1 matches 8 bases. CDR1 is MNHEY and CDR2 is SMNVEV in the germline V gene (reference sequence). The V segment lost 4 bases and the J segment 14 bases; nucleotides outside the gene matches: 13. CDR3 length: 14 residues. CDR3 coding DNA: TGTGCCAGCAGTTGGAGGGGAACAGGGGGAGGCGAGTTCTTC. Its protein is CASSWRGTGGGEFF.

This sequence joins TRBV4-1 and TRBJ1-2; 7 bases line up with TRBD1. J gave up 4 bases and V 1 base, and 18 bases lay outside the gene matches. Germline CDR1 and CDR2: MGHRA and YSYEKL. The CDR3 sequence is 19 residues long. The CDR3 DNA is TGCGCCAGCAGCCAAGGGATAGGACAGGCGGTTCCCTATTCCTATGGCTACACCTTC. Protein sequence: CASSQGIGQAVPYSYGYTF.

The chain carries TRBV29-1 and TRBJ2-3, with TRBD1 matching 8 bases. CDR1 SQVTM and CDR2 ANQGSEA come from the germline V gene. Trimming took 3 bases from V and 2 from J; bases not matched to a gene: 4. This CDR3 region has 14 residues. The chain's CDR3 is CSVDDRGITDTQYF. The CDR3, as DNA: TGCAGCGTTGACGACAGGGGAATCACAGATACGCAGTATTTT.

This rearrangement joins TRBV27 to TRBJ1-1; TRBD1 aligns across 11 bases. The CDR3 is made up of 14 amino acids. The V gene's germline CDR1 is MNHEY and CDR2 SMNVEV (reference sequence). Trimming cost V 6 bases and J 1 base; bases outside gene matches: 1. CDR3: CASRGTGGNTEAFF. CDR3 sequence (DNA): TGTGCCAGCAGGGGGACAGGGGGGAACACTGAAGCTTTCTTT.

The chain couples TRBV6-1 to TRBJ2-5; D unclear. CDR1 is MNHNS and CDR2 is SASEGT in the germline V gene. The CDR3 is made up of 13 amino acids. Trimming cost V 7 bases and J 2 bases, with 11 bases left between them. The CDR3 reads CASMRVEQETQYF. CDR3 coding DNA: TGTGCCAGCATGCGAGTAGAACAAGAGACCCAGTACTTC.

The CDR3 sequence is CASSPLRGQETQYF. For the CDR3, the DNA is TGTGCCAGCAGCCCCCTTCGGGGACAAGAGACCCAGTACTTC. The rearrangement joins TRBV28 to TRBJ2-5; weak D call: TRBD2 (5 bases). CDR1 and CDR2 (germline): MDHEN, SYDVKM. V lost 6 bases and J lost 2, with 13 bases in between. The CDR3 spans 14 residues. The full variable domain, its missing parts supplied by reference TRBV28 and TRBJ2-5, is DVKVTQSSRYLVKRTGEKVFLECVQDMDHENMFWYRQDPGLGLRLIYFSYDVKMKEKGDIPEGYSVSREKKERFSLILESASTNQTSMYLCASSPLRGQETQYFGPGTRLLVL.

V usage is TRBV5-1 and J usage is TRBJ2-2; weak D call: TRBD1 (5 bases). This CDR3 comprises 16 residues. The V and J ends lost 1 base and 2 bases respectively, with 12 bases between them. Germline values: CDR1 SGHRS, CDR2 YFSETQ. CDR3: CASSLLGQGNTGELFF. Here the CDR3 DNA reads TGCGCCAGCAGCTTGCTTGGGCAGGGAAACACCGGGGAGCTGTTTTTT.

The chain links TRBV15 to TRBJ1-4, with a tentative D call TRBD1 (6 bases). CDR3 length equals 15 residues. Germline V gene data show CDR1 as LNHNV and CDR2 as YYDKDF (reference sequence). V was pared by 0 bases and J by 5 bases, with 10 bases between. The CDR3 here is CATSRDQRGNEKLFF. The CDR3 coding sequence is TGTGCCACCAGCAGAGATCAAAGGGGGAATGAAAAACTGTTTTTT.

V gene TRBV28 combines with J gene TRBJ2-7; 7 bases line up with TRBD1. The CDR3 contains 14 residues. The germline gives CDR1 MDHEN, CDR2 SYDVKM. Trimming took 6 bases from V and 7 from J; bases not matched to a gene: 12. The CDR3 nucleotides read TGTGCCAGCAGGGTTCCGGGGACAGTGCAGGAGCAGTACTTC. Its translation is CASRVPGTVQEQYF.

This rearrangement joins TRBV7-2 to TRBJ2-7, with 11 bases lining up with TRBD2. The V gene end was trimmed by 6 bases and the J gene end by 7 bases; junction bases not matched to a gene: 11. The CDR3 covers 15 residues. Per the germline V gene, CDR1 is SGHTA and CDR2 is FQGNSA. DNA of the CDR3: TGTGCCAGCAGTCGTAGCGGGAGGGCGGATCAGGAGCAGTACTTC. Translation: CASSRSGRADQEQYF.

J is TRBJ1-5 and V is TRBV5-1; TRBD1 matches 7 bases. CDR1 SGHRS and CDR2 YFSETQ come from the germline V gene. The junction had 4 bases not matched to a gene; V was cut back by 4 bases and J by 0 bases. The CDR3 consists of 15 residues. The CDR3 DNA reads TGCGCCAGCAGCCCAGGGGGGGCTAGCAATCAGCCCCAGCATTTT. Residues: CASSPGGASNQPQHF.

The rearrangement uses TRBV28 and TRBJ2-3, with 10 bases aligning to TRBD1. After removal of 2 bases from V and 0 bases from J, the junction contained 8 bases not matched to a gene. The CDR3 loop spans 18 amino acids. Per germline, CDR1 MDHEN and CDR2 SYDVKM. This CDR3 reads CASSLMVSDRGSTDTQYF. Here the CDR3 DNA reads TGTGCCAGCAGTTTAATGGTTTCGGACAGGGGGAGCACAGATACGCAGTATTTT.

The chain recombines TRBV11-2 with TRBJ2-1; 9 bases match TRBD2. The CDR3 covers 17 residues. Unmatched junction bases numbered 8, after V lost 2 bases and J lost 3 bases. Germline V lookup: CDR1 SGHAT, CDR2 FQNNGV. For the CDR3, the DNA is TGTGCCAGCAGCTTACGGTTAGCGGGAGTCTTCTACAATGAGCAGTTCTTC. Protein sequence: CASSLRLAGVFYNEQFF. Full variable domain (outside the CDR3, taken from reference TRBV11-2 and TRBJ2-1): EAGVAQSPRYKIIEKRQSVAFWCNPISGHATLYWYQQILGQGPKLLIQFQNNGVVDDSQLPKDRFSAERLKGVDSTLKIQPAKLEDSAVYLCASSLRLAGVFYNEQFFGPGTRLTVL.

CDR3 coding DNA: TGTGCCAGCAGCGAAGGGGTTCAGCCCCAGCATTTT. Protein product: CASSEGVQPQHF. The chain couples TRBV7-8 to TRBJ1-5; D perhaps matches TRBD1 (5 bases). V lost 5 bases, J lost 6 bases, and 8 bases lay in between. CDR1 and CDR2 from the germline V gene are SGHVS and FQNEAQ. The CDR3 consists of 12 residues.

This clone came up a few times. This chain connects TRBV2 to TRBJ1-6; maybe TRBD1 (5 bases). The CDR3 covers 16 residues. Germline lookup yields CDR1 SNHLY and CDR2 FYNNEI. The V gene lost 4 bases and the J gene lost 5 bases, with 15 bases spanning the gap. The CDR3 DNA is TGTGCCAGCAGTGGGGGCATGGGACTTAATAATTCACCCCTCCACTTT. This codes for CASSGGMGLNNSPLHF.

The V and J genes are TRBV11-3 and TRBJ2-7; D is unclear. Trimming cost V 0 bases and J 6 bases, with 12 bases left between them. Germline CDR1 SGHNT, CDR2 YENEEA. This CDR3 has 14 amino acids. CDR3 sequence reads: CASSLDSFRSEQYF. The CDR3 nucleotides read TGTGCCAGCAGCTTAGACTCTTTTCGGTCCGAGCAGTACTTC. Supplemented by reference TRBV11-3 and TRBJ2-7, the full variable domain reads EAGVVQSPRYKIIEKKQPVAFWCNPISGHNTLYWYLQNLGQGPELLIRYENEEAVDDSQLPKDRFSAERLKGVDSTLKIQPAELGDSAVYLCASSLDSFRSEQYFGPGTRLTVT.

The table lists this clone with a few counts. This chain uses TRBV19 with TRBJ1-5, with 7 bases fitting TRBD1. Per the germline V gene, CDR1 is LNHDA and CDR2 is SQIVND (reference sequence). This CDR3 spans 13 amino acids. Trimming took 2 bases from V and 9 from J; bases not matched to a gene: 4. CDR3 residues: CASSIRQGTPQHF. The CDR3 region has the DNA TGTGCCAGTAGTATAAGACAGGGAACGCCCCAGCATTTT.

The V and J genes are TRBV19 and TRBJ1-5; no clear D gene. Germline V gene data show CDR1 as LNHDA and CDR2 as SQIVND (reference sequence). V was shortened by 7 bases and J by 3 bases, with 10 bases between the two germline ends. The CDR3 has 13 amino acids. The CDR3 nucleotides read TGTGCCAGTACCGGCAGGCCCAATCAGCCCCAGCATTTT. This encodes CASTGRPNQPQHF. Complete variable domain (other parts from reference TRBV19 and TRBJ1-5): DGGITQSPKYLFRKEGQNVTLSCEQNLNHDAMYWYRQDPGQGLRLIYYSQIVNDFQKGDIAEGYSVSREKKESFPLTVTSAQKNPTAFYLCASTGRPNQPQHFGDGTRLSIL.

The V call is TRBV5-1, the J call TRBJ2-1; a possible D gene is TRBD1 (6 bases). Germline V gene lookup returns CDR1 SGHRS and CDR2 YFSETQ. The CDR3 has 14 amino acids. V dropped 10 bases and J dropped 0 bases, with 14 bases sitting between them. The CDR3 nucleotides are TGCGCCTGGCGGACAGATCCCTCCTACAATGAGCAGTTCTTC. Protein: CAWRTDPSYNEQFF.

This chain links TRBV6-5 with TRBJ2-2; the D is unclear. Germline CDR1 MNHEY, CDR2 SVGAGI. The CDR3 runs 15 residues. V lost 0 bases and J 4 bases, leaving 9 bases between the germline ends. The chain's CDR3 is CASSYSSDRTGELFF. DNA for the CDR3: TGTGCCAGCAGTTACTCGTCAGATCGCACCGGGGAGCTGTTTTTT.

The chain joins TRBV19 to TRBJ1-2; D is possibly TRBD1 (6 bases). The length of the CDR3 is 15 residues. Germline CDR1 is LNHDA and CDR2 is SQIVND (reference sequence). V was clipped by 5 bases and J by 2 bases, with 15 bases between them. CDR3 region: CASSGWTVANYGYTF. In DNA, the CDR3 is TGTGCCAGTAGTGGATGGACAGTTGCCAACTATGGCTACACCTTC.

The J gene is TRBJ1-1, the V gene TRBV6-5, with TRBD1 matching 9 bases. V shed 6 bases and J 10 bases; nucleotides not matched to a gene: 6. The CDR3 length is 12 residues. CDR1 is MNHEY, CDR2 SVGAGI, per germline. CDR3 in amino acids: CASSRGQGIAFF. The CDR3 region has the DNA TGTGCCAGCAGCCGGGGACAGGGTATAGCTTTCTTT.

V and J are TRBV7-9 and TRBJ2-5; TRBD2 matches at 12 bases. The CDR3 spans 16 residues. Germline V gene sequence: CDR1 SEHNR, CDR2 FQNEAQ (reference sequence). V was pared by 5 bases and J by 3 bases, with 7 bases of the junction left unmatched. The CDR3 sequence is CASSLGLAGTEETQYF. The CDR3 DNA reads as TGTGCCAGCAGCCTCGGACTAGCGGGGACCGAAGAGACCCAGTACTTC.

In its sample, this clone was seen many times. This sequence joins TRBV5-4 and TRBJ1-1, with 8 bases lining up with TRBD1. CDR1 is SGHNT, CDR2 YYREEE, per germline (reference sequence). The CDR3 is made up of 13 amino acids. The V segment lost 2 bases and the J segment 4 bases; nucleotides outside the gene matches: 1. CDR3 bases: TGTGCCAGCAGCTTAGACAGGGGCACTGAAGCTTTCTTT. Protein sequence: CASSLDRGTEAFF.

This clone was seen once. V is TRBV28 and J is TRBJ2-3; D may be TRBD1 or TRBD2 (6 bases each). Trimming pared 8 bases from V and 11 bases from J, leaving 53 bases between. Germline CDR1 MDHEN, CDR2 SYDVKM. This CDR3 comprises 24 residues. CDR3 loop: CASGWPSVDRGLWQRAGSKGVQYF. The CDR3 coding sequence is TGTGCCAGCGGGTGGCCTAGTGTAGACCGGGGGCTATGGCAAAGGGCGGGGTCGAAGGGTGTGCAGTATTTT.